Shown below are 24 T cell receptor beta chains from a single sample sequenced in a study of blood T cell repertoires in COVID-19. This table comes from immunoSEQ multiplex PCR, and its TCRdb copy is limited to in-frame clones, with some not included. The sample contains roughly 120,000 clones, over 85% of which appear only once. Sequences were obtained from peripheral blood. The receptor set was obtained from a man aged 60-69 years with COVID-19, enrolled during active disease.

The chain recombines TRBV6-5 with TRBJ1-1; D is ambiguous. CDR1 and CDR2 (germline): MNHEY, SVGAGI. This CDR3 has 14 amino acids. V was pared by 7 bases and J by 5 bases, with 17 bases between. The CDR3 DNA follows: TGTGCCAGCATTGGAGGATTATTGGATACTGAAGCTTTCTTT. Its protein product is CASIGGLLDTEAFF.

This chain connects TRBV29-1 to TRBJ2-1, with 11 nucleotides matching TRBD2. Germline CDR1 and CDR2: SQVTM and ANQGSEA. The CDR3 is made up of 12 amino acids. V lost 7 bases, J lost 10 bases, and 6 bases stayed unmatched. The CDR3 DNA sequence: TGCAGCGCTGGGACTAGCGGCCCCGAGCAGTTCTTC. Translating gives CSAGTSGPEQFF.

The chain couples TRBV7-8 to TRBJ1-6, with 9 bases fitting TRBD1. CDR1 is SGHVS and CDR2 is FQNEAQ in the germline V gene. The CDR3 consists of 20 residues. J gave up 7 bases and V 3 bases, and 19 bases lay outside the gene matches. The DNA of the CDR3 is TGTGCCAGCAGCTTTGGTCCGGGACAGGGAACCCCAAGGGGCAATTCACCCCTCCACTTT. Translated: CASSFGPGQGTPRGNSPLHF.

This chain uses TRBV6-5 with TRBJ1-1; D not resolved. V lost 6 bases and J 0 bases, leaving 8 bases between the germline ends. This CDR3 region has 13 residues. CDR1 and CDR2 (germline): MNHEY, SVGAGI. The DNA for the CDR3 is TGTGCCAGCAGGTGGCTCATGAACACTGAAGCTTTCTTT. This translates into CASRWLMNTEAFF.

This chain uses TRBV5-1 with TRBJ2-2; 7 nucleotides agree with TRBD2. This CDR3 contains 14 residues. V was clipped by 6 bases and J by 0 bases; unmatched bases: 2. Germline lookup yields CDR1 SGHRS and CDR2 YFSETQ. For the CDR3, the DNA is TGCGCCAGCACTAGCGGACCGAACACCGGGGAGCTGTTTTTT. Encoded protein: CASTSGPNTGELFF.

CDR3 residues: CASSEIRGRSRVYEQYF. DNA of the CDR3: TGTGCCAGCAGCGAAATCAGGGGCCGCAGTAGGGTCTACGAGCAGTACTTC. The chain couples TRBV21-1 to TRBJ2-7; the table's D call, TRBD1, was not checked against the DNA. TRBV21-1 is a recognized pseudogene. The CDR3 spans 17 residues.

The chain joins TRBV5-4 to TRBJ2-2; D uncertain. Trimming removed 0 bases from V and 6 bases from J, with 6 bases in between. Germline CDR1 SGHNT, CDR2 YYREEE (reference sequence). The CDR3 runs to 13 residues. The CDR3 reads CASSLAPPGELFF. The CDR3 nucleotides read TGTGCCAGCAGCTTGGCCCCTCCCGGGGAGCTGTTTTTT.

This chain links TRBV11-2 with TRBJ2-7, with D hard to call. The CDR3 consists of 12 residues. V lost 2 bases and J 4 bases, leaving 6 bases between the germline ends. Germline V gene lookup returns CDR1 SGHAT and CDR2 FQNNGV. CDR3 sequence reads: CASSLLSYEQYF. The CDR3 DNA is TGTGCCAGCAGCTTACTTTCTTACGAGCAGTACTTC.

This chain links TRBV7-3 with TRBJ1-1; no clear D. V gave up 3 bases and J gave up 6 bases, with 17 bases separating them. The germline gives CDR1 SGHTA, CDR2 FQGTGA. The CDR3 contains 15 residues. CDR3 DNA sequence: TGTGCCAGCAGCTTTCTAGGCGGAAAGGCTGCTGAAGCTTTCTTT. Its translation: CASSFLGGKAAEAFF.

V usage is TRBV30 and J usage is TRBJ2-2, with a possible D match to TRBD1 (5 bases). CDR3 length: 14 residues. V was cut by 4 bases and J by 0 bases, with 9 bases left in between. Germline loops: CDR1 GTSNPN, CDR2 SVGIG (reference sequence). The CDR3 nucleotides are TGTGCCTGGAAGGGGTCTTCGAACACCGGGGAGCTGTTTTTT. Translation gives CAWKGSSNTGELFF.

CDR3: CASSLTPRTYEQYF. In DNA form, the CDR3 reads TGTGCCAGCAGCCTGACACCGAGGACTTACGAGCAGTACTTC. The chain has TRBV11-2 and TRBJ2-7; tentative D call: TRBD2 (5 bases). V lost 5 bases, J lost 4 bases, and 15 bases lay in between. The CDR3 covers 14 residues. Per germline, CDR1 SGHAT and CDR2 FQNNGV.

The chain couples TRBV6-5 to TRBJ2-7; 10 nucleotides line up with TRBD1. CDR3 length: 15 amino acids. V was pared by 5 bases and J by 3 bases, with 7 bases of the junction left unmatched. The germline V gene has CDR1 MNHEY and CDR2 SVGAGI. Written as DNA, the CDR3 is TGTGCCAGCAGTAGACAGGGGGCGAGGTACTACGAGCAGTACTTC. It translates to CASSRQGARYYEQYF.

The chain's CDR3 is CASSDGGDNEQFF. In DNA form, the CDR3 reads TGTGCCAGCAGCGACGGAGGGGACAATGAGCAGTTCTTC. The genes are TRBV6-2 or TRBV6-3 and TRBJ2-1, with a tentative D call TRBD2 (6 bases). Per germline, CDR1 MNHEY and CDR2 SVGEGT. Trimming shortened V by 6 bases and J by 5 bases, and 11 bases separated the two germline ends. The CDR3 runs 13 residues.

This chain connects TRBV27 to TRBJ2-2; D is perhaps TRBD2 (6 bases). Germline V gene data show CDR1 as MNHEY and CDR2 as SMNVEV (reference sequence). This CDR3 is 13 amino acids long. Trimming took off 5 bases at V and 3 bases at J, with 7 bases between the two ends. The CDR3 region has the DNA TGTGCCAGCAGTCAGCGGGACACCGGGGAGCTGTTTTTT. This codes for CASSQRDTGELFF.

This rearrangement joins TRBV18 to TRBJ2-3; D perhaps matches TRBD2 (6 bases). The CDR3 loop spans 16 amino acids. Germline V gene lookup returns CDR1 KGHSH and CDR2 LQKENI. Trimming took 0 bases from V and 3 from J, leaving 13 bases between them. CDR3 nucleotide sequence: TGTGCCAGCTCACCACCGGGCGGGGTCCTAACAGATACGCAGTATTTT. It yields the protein CASSPPGGVLTDTQYF.

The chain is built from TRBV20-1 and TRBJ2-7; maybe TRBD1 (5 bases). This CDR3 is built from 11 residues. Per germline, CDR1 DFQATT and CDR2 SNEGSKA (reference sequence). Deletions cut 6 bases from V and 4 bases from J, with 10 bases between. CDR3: CSAKRQYEQYF. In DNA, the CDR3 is TGCAGTGCAAAACGACAGTACGAGCAGTACTTC.

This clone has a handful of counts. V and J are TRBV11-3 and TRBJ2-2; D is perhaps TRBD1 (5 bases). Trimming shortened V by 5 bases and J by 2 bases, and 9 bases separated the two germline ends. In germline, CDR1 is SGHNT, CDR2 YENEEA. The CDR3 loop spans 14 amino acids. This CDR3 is CASSLQENTGELFF. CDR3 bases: TGTGCCAGCAGCCTACAGGAAAACACCGGGGAGCTGTTTTTT.

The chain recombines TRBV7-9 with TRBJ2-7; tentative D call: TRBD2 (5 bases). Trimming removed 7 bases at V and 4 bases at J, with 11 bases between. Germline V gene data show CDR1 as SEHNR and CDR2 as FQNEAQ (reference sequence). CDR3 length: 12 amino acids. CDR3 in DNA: TGTGCCAGCACCATCGACTATTACGAGCAGTACTTC. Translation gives CASTIDYYEQYF.

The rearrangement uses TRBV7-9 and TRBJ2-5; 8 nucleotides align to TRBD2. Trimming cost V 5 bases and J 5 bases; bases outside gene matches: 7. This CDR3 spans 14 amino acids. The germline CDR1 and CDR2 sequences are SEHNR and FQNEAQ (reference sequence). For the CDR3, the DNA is TGTGCCAGCAGCAGGAGCGGGAGAGAGGAGACCCAGTACTTC. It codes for CASSRSGREETQYF.

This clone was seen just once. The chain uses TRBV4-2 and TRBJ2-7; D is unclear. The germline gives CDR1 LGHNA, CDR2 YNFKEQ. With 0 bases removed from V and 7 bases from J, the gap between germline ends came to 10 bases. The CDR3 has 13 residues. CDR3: CASSQEGASEQYF. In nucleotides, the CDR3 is TGTGCCAGCAGCCAAGAAGGAGCGAGTGAGCAGTACTTC.

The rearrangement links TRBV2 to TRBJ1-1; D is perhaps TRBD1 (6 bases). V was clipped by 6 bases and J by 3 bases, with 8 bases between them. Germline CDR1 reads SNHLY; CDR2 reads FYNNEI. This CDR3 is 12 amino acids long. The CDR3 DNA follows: TGTGCCAGCAGGAGACAGGACACTGAAGCTTTCTTT. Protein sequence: CASRRQDTEAFF.

CDR3 bases: TGTGCCAGCAGCGTAGAGGGGGTATACGGCTACACCTTC. Protein product: CASSVEGVYGYTF. V usage is TRBV9 and J usage is TRBJ1-2; tentatively, D is TRBD1 (6 bases). Trimming shortened V by 0 bases and J by 8 bases, and 11 bases separated the two germline ends. Germline-derived CDR1 and CDR2 are SGDLS and YYNGEE. This CDR3 has 13 amino acids.

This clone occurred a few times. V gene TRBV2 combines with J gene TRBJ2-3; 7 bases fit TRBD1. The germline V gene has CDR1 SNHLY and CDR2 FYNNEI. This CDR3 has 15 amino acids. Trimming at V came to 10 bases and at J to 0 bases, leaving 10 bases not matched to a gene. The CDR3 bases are TGTGCCACCCTTACCGGGACAGCTAGCACAGATACGCAGTATTTT. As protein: CATLTGTASTDTQYF. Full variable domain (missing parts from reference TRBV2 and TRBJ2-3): EPEVTQTPSHQVTQMGQEVILRCVPISNHLYFYWYRQILGQKVEFLVSFYNNEISEKSEIFDDQFSVERPDGSNFTLKIRSTKLEDSAMYFCATLTGTASTDTQYFGPGTRLTVL.

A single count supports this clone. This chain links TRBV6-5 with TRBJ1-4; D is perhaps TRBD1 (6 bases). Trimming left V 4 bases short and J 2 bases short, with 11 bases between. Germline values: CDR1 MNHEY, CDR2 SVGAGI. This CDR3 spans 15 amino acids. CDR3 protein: CASSSQGLTNEKLFF. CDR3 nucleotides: TGTGCCAGCAGTTCGCAGGGGCTTACTAATGAAAAACTGTTTTTT.